A single sample is the source of the 25 T cell receptor beta chains below, sequenced in a study of blood T cells in healthy people across ages. Through a sample-barcoded 5' primer and a J-beta primer mix, a second PCR was run for roughly 6 to 11 cycles. TCRdb fed the 5' RACE reads into MiXCR, producing one record per CDR3 protein. In the table there are more than 750,000 distinct CDR3 sequences, about 28% of which are singletons. A further study also used this sample, focusing on T cells of mothers and their children.

The sequencing sample was made of blood. Receptors originate from a woman in her thirties or forties in good health.

The J gene is TRBJ1-5, the V gene TRBV7-8, with unresolved D. This CDR3 region has 14 residues. V lost 4 bases to trimming and J lost 9 bases, with 16 bases between them. Germline CDR1 SGHVS, CDR2 FQNEAQ. The CDR3 DNA follows: TGTGCCAGCAGCTCCCGGCTGCTTCAAGGGCCCCAGCATTTT. Translating it yields CASSSRLLQGPQHF.

This clonotype was recorded at least ten times. V and J are TRBV14 and TRBJ1-2; the match to TRBD1 covers 7 bases. CDR3 length: 14 residues. Trimming took 2 bases from V and 8 from J; bases not matched to a gene: 8. Looked up from germline, CDR1 is SGHDN and CDR2 is FVKESK. The CDR3 coding sequence is TGTGCCAGCAGCCAAACCTCAAGGGGGCACGGCTACACCTTC. This sequence encodes CASSQTSRGHGYTF.

This chain's CDR3 is CASSSGVGTGGDEQFF. CDR3 bases: TGCGCCAGCAGCTCGGGAGTTGGGACAGGGGGCGATGAGCAGTTCTTC. The rearrangement uses TRBV5-1 and TRBJ2-1; 12 bases are shared with TRBD1. Looked up from germline, CDR1 is SGHRS and CDR2 is YFSETQ. The CDR3 covers 16 residues. Trimming took 3 bases from V and 8 from J; bases not matched to a gene: 9.

A few counts support this clonotype. The chain is built from TRBV2 and TRBJ2-1; 9 bases fit TRBD2. Trimming at V came to 4 bases and at J to 6 bases, leaving 4 bases not matched to a gene. Per the germline V gene, CDR1 is SNHLY and CDR2 is FYNNEI. The CDR3 has 14 amino acids. The CDR3 DNA reads as TGTGCCAGCAGTGGAGCGGGGGGCCGCAATGAGCAGTTCTTC. This codes for CASSGAGGRNEQFF.

In its sample, this clonotype was seen many times. The rearrangement joins TRBV12-3 or TRBV12-4 to TRBJ1-2; D perhaps matches TRBD1 (6 bases). The CDR3 has 16 amino acids. V lost 5 bases, J lost 4 bases, and 20 bases lay in between. As DNA, the CDR3 is TGTGCCAGCAGTCCGTCTGGTTGGGGGCTGAGCTATGGCTACACCTTC. Protein product: CASSPSGWGLSYGYTF.

This clonotype was observed a handful of times. This chain links TRBV30 with TRBJ1-2; the D gene is possibly TRBD1 (5 bases). V was pared by 2 bases and J by 4 bases, with 14 bases between. Germline CDR1 GTSNPN, CDR2 SVGIG (reference sequence). This CDR3 contains 14 residues. For the CDR3, the DNA is TGTGCCTGGAGTCCCACAGGCCACCTCTATGGCTACACCTTC. The encoded protein is CAWSPTGHLYGYTF.

This clonotype has a count of ten or more. The V gene is TRBV19, the J gene TRBJ2-7, with 10 bases that match TRBD1. Germline CDR1 and CDR2: LNHDA and SQIVND (reference sequence). Trimming cost V 6 bases and J 6 bases; bases outside gene matches: 5. The CDR3 has 13 amino acids. CDR3 DNA sequence: TGTGCCAGTAGACGTGGACAGGGGGGCGAGCAGTACTTC. It yields the protein CASRRGQGGEQYF.

This chain connects TRBV20-1 to TRBJ1-5; 8 nucleotides agree with TRBD1. The CDR3 runs 15 residues. V shed 0 bases, J shed 6 bases, and the junction held 7 bases outside the gene matches. The V gene's germline CDR1 is DFQATT and CDR2 SNEGSKA (reference sequence). CDR3 coding DNA: TGCAGTGCTAGAGATCTGGACAGGGCGAGTCAGCCCCAGCATTTT. This encodes CSARDLDRASQPQHF.

On this clonotype: At one of its ends the junction is not consistent with the germline gene, which may arise from a read error. The CDR3 DNA sequence: TGTGCCAGCAGCTTAGTCGGGAACATTGAAGCTTTCTTT. Translation: CASSLVGNIEAFF. This chain joins TRBV7-2 and TRBJ1-1, with no clear D. The germline CDR1 and CDR2 sequences are SGHTA and FQGNSA. CDR3 length: 13 amino acids.

This clonotype has a single count. The chain is built from TRBV3-1 and TRBJ2-7; no clear D gene. The CDR3 sequence is 13 residues long. V lost 8 bases to trimming and J lost 3 bases, with 14 bases between them. Germline CDR1 reads LGHDT; CDR2 reads YNNKEL (reference sequence). The CDR3 DNA follows: TGTGCCAGCGGCCCGCTACAGAACTACGAGCAGTACTTC. Its protein product is CASGPLQNYEQYF.

Comments on this clonotype: A read error may produce the germline difference seen at one junction end. J is TRBJ2-7 and V is TRBV7-7; no clear D gene. The length of the CDR3 is 14 residues. CDR1 is SSHAT and CDR2 is FNYEAQ in the germline V gene (reference sequence). CDR3 protein: CASSLDPESYEQYF. The CDR3 region has the DNA TGTGCTAGCAGCTTAGATCCGGAGAGCTACGAGCAGTACTTC.

Worth noting for this clonotype: The junction does not match germline at one end; this may be a read error. The V gene is TRBV6-6, the J gene TRBJ2-3, with 11 bases fitting TRBD1. From germline, CDR1 is MNHNY and CDR2 SVGAGI (reference sequence). This CDR3 region has 15 residues. The CDR3 sequence is CVSSYGTGGSDTQYF. The DNA for the CDR3 is TGTGTCAGCAGTTACGGGACAGGGGGTTCAGATACGCAGTATTTT.

This clonotype occurred a few times. This sequence joins TRBV4-1 and TRBJ1-1; D ambiguous. The CDR3 covers 16 residues. CDR1 is MGHRA and CDR2 is YSYEKL in the germline V gene. The germline V and J ends were trimmed by 1 base and 1 base, with 13 bases remaining between them. This CDR3 is CASSQAYGQTNTEAFF. CDR3 bases: TGCGCCAGCAGCCAAGCATACGGCCAGACGAACACTGAAGCTTTCTTT.

This clonotype was observed many times. V and J are TRBV7-9 and TRBJ2-7, with TRBD2 matching 7 bases. Germline V gene data show CDR1 as SEHNR and CDR2 as FQNEAQ (reference sequence). This CDR3 comprises 14 residues. Trimming took 5 bases from V and 0 from J; bases not matched to a gene: 4. The chain's CDR3 is CASSPTSSSYEQYF. For the CDR3, the DNA is TGTGCCAGCAGCCCGACTAGCTCCTCCTACGAGCAGTACTTC.

This sequence joins TRBV19 and TRBJ1-6; D is ambiguous. The CDR3 contains 13 residues. Germline V gene data show CDR1 as LNHDA and CDR2 as SQIVND (reference sequence). V was cut by 5 bases and J by 8 bases, with 10 bases left in between. DNA of the CDR3: TGTGCCAGTAGTGCCAACACTGATTCACCCCTCCACTTT. This encodes CASSANTDSPLHF.

This chain connects TRBV3-1 to TRBJ2-7, with D hard to call. Germline CDR1 is LGHDT and CDR2 is YNNKEL (reference sequence). With 1 base removed from V and 2 bases from J, the gap between germline ends came to 9 bases. CDR3 length equals 14 residues. CDR3 nucleotides: TGTGCCAGCAGCCAAGTCCCCAAAACCTACGAGCAGTACTTC. Its translation: CASSQVPKTYEQYF.

Only a few counts were recorded for this clonotype. The CDR3 DNA follows: TGCAGTGCTAGTCTCCCGATTGGGCCGGAGCAGTACTTC. It yields the protein CSASLPIGPEQYF. V gene TRBV20-1 combines with J gene TRBJ2-7; D uncertain. This CDR3 has 13 amino acids. CDR1 is DFQATT and CDR2 is SNEGSKA in the germline V gene (reference sequence). V gave up 3 bases and J gave up 7 bases, with 16 bases separating them.

The chain employs TRBV5-4 and TRBJ2-5; possibly TRBD2 for D (6 bases). CDR3 size: 14 residues. The V gene's germline CDR1 is SGHNT and CDR2 YYREEE (reference sequence). V was pared by 9 bases and J by 5 bases, with 20 bases between. CDR3 amino acids: CATVATGVGETQYF. The CDR3, as DNA: TGTGCCACCGTCGCTACGGGGGTCGGGGAGACCCAGTACTTC.

This clonotype was picked up a small number of times. The chain links TRBV20-1 to TRBJ2-7; 9 bases map to TRBD1. Losses at the gene ends were 3 bases for V and 6 bases for J; bases not matched to a gene: 6. Germline V lookup: CDR1 DFQATT, CDR2 SNEGSKA (reference sequence). The CDR3 covers 13 residues. CDR3 amino acids: CSASDRGSVEQYF. In DNA form, the CDR3 reads TGCAGTGCTAGTGACAGGGGGTCCGTCGAGCAGTACTTC.

This clonotype was detected a few times. This chain connects TRBV5-6 to TRBJ2-7; the D gene is possibly TRBD2 (7 bases). The CDR3 length is 20 residues. The germline V and J ends were trimmed by 1 base and 2 bases, with 28 bases remaining between them. Germline loops: CDR1 SGHDT, CDR2 YYEEEE. The CDR3 coding sequence is TGTGCCAGCAGCTTGAGGGGGGGGACCGACCAATTGCATCACCCCTACGAGCAGTACTTC. This codes for CASSLRGGTDQLHHPYEQYF.

The gene calls are TRBV30 and TRBJ2-3; D is uncertain. CDR1 and CDR2 (germline): GTSNPN, SVGIG (reference sequence). The ends were cut back, 4 bases at V and 3 bases at J, with 11 bases in the middle. The CDR3 is made up of 13 amino acids. The CDR3 DNA reads TGTGCCTGGATCAGGTTGGGAACAGATACGCAGTATTTT. Encoded protein: CAWIRLGTDTQYF.

The V and J genes are TRBV11-2 and TRBJ2-5; 9 positions match TRBD2. The CDR3 extends over 16 amino acids. Trimming took 5 bases from V and 3 from J; bases not matched to a gene: 10. From germline, CDR1 is SGHAT and CDR2 FQNNGV. The CDR3 loop reads CASSIVRLAGKETQYF. Here the CDR3 DNA reads TGTGCCAGCAGCATAGTACGGCTAGCGGGGAAAGAGACCCAGTACTTC.

This clonotype was observed many times. V usage is TRBV3-1 and J usage is TRBJ1-1; D might be TRBD1 (5 bases). V lost 1 base and J lost 7, with 7 bases in between. Germline V CDR1 and CDR2: LGHDT, YNNKEL (reference sequence). This CDR3 has 12 residues. CDR3 DNA sequence: TGTGCCAGCAGCCAAGGTGGGGGTGAAGCTTTCTTT. Its protein product is CASSQGGGEAFF.

There are a few counts of this clonotype. The junction differs from germline at one of its ends, possibly a read error. The rearrangement uses TRBV11-2 and TRBJ1-2, with 10 nucleotides matching TRBD1. The CDR3 runs 16 residues. Germline assignment: CDR1 SGHAT and CDR2 FQNNGV. This CDR3 is CASSSGQGNSHYGCTF. The CDR3 DNA sequence: TGTGCCAGCAGCTCGGGACAGGGGAATTCTCACTATGGCTGCACCTTC.

The count of this clonotype is one. This chain links TRBV6-2 or TRBV6-3 with TRBJ1-1, with D possibly matching TRBD1 (6 bases). The ends were cut back, 6 bases at V and 6 bases at J, with 14 bases in the middle. Germline CDR1 reads MNHEY; CDR2 reads SVGEGT. The CDR3 consists of 13 residues. CDR3 residues: CASRYRDNAEAFF. The CDR3 bases are TGTGCCAGCAGGTACCGGGACAACGCTGAAGCTTTCTTT.